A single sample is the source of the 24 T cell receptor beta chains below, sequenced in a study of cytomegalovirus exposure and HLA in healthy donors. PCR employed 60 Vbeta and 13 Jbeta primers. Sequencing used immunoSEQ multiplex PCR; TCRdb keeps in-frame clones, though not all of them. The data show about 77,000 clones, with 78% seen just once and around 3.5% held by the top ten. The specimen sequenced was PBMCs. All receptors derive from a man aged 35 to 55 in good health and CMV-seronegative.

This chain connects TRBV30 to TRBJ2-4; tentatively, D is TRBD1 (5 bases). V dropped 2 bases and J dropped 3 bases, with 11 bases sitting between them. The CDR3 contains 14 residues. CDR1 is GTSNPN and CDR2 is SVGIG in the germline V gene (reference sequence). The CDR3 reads CAWSPGMVKNIQYF. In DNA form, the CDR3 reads TGTGCCTGGAGTCCAGGGATGGTCAAAAACATTCAGTACTTC. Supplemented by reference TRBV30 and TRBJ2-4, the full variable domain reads SQTIHQWPATLVQPVGSPLSLECTVEGTSNPNLYWYRQAAGRGLQLLFYSVGIGQISSEVPQNLSASRPQDRQFILSSKKLLLSDSGFYLCAWSPGMVKNIQYFGAGTRLSVL.

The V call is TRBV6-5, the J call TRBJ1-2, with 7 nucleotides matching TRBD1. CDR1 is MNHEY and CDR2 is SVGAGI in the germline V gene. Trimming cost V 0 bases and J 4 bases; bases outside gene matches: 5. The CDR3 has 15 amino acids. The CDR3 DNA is TGTGCCAGCAGTTACTCAACAGGGGCGTCCTATGGCTACACCTTC. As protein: CASSYSTGASYGYTF.

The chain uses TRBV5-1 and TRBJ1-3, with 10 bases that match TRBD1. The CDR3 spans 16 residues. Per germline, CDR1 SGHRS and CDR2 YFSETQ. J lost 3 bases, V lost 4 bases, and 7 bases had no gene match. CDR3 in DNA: TGCGCCAGCAGCAGTCATGACAGGGGGCTTGGAAACACCATATATTTT. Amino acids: CASSSHDRGLGNTIYF.

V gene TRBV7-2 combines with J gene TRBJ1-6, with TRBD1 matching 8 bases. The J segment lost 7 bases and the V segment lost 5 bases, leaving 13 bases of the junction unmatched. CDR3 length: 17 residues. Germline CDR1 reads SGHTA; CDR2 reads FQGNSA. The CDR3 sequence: CASSRLDRAHSNSPLHF. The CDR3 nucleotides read TGTGCCAGCAGCCGCCTGGACAGGGCCCACTCCAATTCACCCCTCCACTTT.

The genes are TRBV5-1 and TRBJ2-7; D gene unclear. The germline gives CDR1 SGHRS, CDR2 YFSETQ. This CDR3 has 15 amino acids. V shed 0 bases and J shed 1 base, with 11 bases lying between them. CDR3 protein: CASSLEAGLSYEQYF. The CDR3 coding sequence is TGCGCCAGCAGCTTGGAGGCAGGCTTATCCTACGAGCAGTACTTC.

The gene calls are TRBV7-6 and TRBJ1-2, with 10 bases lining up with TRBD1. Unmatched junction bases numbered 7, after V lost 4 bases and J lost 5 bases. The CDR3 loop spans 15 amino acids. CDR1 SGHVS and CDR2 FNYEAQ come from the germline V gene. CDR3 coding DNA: TGTGCCAGCAGCTCTAGCCGGGACAGGGGATATGGCTACACCTTC. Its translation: CASSSSRDRGYGYTF.

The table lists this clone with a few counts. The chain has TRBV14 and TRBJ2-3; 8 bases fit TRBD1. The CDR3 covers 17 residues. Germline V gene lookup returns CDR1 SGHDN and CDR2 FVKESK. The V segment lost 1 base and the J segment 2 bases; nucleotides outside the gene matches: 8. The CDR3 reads CASSQVRGTGSTDTQYF. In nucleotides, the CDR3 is TGTGCCAGCAGCCAAGTCAGAGGGACAGGTTCCACAGATACGCAGTATTTT.

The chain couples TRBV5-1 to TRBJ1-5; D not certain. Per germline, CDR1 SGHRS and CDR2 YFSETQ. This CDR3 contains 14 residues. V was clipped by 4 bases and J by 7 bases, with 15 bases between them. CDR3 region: CASSQFPGKQPQHF. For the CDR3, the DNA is TGCGCCAGCAGCCAGTTTCCAGGAAAGCAGCCCCAGCATTTT. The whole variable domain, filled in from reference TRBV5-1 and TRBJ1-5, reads KAGVTQTPRYLIKTRGQQVTLSCSPISGHRSVSWYQQTPGQGLQFLFEYFSETQRNKGNFPGRFSGRQFSNSRSEMNVSTLELGDSALYLCASSQFPGKQPQHFGDGTRLSIL.

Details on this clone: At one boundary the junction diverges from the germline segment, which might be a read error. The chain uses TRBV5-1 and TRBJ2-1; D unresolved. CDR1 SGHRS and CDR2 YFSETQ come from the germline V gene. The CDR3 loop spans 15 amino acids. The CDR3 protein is CASSPTSSSYSEQFF. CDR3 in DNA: TGCGCCAGCAGCCCGACCTCAAGCTCCTACAGTGAGCAGTTCTTC.

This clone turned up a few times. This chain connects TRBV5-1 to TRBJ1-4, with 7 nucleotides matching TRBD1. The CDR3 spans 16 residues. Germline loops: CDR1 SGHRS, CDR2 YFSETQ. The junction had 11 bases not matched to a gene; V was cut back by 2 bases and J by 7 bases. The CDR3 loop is CASSLGGAGSPEKLFF. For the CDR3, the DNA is TGCGCCAGCAGCTTAGGGGGCGCGGGATCGCCTGAAAAACTGTTTTTT.

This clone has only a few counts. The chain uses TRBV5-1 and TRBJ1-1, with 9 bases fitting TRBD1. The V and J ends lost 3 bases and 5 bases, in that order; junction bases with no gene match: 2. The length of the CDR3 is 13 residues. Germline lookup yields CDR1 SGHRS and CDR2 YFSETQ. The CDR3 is CASSSQGATEAFF. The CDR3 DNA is TGCGCCAGCAGCTCACAGGGGGCTACTGAAGCTTTCTTT.

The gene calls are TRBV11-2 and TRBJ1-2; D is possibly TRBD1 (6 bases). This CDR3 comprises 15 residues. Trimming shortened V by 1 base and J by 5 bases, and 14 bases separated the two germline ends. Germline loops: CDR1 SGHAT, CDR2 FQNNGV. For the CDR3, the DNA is TGTGCCAGCAGCTTAGGATGGACAGACGGTTATGGCTACACCTTC. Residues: CASSLGWTDGYGYTF.

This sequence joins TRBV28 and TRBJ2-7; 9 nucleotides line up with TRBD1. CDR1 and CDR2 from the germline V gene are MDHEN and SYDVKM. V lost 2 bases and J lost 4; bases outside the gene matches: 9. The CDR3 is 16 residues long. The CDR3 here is CASSLPNRGLEYEQYF. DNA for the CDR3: TGTGCCAGCAGTTTACCCAACAGGGGGCTGGAATACGAGCAGTACTTC.

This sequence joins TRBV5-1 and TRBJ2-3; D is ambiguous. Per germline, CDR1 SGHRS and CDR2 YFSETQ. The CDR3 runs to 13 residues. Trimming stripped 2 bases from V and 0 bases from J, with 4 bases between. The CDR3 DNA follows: TGCGCCAGCAGCTTTGGCAGCACAGATACGCAGTATTTT. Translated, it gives CASSFGSTDTQYF.

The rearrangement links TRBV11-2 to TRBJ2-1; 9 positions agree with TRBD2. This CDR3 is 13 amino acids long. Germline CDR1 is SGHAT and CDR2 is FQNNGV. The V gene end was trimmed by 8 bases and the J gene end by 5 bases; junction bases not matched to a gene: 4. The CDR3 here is CASSSGDHNEQFF. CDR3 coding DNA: TGTGCCAGCTCTAGCGGGGACCACAATGAGCAGTTCTTC.

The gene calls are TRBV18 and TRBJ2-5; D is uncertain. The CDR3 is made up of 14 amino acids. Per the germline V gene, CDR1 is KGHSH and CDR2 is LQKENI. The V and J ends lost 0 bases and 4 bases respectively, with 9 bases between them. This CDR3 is CASSPPATRETQYF. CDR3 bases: TGTGCCAGCTCACCACCAGCGACGCGAGAGACCCAGTACTTC.

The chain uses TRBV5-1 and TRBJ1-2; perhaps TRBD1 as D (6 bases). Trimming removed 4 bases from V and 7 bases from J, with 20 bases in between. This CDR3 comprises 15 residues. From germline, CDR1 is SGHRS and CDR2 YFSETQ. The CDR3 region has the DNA TGCGCCAGCAGCCCCGGGGCGGGGGCCGGTGGTGGCTACACCTTC. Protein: CASSPGAGAGGGYTF.

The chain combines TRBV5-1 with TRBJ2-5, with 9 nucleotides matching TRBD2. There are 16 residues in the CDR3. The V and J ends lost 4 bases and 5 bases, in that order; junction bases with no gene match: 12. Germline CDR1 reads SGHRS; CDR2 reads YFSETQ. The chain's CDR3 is CASSPRAGGPEETQYF. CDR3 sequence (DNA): TGCGCCAGCAGCCCACGGGCGGGGGGGCCCGAGGAGACCCAGTACTTC.

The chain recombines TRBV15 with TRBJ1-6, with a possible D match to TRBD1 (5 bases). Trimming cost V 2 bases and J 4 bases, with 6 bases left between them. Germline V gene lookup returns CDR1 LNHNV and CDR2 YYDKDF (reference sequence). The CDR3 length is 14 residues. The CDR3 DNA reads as TGTGCCACCAGCAGACAGGGTTATAATTCACCCCTCCACTTT. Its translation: CATSRQGYNSPLHF.

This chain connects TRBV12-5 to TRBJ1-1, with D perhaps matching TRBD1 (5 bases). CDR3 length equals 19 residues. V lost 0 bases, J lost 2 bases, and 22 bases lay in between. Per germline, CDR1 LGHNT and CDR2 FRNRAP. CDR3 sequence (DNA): TGTGCTAGTGGTTTGGTTACGGGGGTTGAAGGCGGTAAAAACACTGAAGCTTTCTTT. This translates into CASGLVTGVEGGKNTEAFF.

Here the CDR3 DNA reads TGTGCCAGCAGCGACCGTCCAGGGGCGAACTATGGCTACACCTTC. Translation: CASSDRPGANYGYTF. V is TRBV9 and J is TRBJ1-2; a possible D gene is TRBD1 (6 bases). This CDR3 comprises 15 residues. CDR1 and CDR2 (germline): SGDLS, YYNGEE. The V end was cut by 3 bases, the J end by 2 bases, with 14 bases between.

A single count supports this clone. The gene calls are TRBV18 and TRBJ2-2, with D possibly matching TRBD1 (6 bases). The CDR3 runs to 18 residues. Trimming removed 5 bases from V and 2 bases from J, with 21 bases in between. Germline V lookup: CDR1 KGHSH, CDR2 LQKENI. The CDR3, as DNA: TGTGCCAGCTCAGTCCTGGGACCCGCGGACAGTAACACCGGGGAGCTGTTTTTT. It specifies CASSVLGPADSNTGELFF.

DNA of the CDR3: TGTGCCAGCAGGAGAGGACACTCCGGGGAGACCCAGTACTTC. It encodes CASRRGHSGETQYF. The V call is TRBV2, the J call TRBJ2-5; weak D call: TRBD1 (5 bases). V lost 6 bases and J 5 bases, leaving 16 bases between the germline ends. Germline CDR1 reads SNHLY; CDR2 reads FYNNEI. This CDR3 has 14 residues. Supplemented by reference TRBV2 and TRBJ2-5, the full variable domain reads EPEVTQTPSHQVTQMGQEVILRCVPISNHLYFYWYRQILGQKVEFLVSFYNNEISEKSEIFDDQFSVERPDGSNFTLKIRSTKLEDSAMYFCASRRGHSGETQYFGPGTRLLVL.

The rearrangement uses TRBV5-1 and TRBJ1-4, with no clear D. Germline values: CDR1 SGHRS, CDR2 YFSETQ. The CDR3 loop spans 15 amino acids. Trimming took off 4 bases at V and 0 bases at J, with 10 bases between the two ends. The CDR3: CASSPRTATNEKLFF. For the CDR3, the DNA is TGCGCCAGCAGCCCCCGCACGGCAACTAATGAAAAACTGTTTTTT.